This T cell receptor beta chain was found in a study of cytomegalovirus exposure and HLA in healthy donors. Study results and caveats: It was 164 TCR beta chains that were listed as cytomegalovirus-associated.

The primer mix had 60 Vbeta and 13 Jbeta primers. Profiled with immunoSEQ multiplex PCR; TCRdb holds only in-frame clones, not every one. The table has 170,000 or so clones, around 83% seen once. In regard to this clone: No antigen is known for it.

The sequence was obtained from a man aged 45-65 years in good health and CMV-seronegative. Source material: PBMCs.

In DNA, the CDR3 is TGTGCCAGCAGTCAAGACATACGGAACACTGAAGCTTTCTTT. Protein: CASSQDIRNTEAFF. The chain employs TRBV5-6 and TRBJ1-1; D unresolved. This CDR3 has 14 residues. V dropped 5 bases and J dropped 1 base, with 12 bases sitting between them. Germline V lookup: CDR1 SGHDT, CDR2 YYEEEE.